A selection of T cell receptor beta chains follows, all from one sample in a study of T-cell memory formation after mild COVID-19. From the 5' RACE reads, TCRdb called clonotypes with MiXCR, one entry per CDR3 protein. In the table there are about 400,000 distinct CDR3 sequences, under 20% of which are singletons. Sequencing was done on a sample of PBMCs or a T cell subset sorted from them (not recorded which). The receptors shown here come from a man younger than 35 who had mild COVID-19 (a few samples of this study predate the infection). Cell type and time point are not known. Each CDR3 is given without its conserved first and last residue. Fields, in order: V gene, CDR3 protein.

v_gene: TRBV25-1; CDR3aa: ASSEAGVLSGANVLT
v_gene: TRBV24-1; CDR3aa: ATSDPGTSGDYNEQF
v_gene: TRBV12-3/TRBV12-4; CDR3aa: ASSFPSTDPWDEQF
v_gene: TRBV5-1; CDR3aa: ASSLGGGPNQPQH
v_gene: TRBV9; CDR3aa: ASSSIAGGYEQY
v_gene: TRBV7-8; CDR3aa: ASSSRPHRGGGLNSPLH
v_gene: TRBV4-1; CDR3aa: ASSQFQDNQPQH
v_gene: TRBV6-5; CDR3aa: ASRFRQGYNEQF
v_gene: TRBV9; CDR3aa: ASMAGGPTGELF
v_gene: TRBV20-1; CDR3aa: SARDWDRDSPLH
v_gene: TRBV14; CDR3aa: ASSQDLRGGARDTQY
v_gene: TRBV6-5; CDR3aa: ASSYYVRRDRVNEQY
v_gene: TRBV5-6; CDR3aa: ASSWEIGTPTYEQY
v_gene: TRBV4-3; CDR3aa: ASSQAETSTDTQY
v_gene: TRBV5-1; CDR3aa: ASSLGKGMDTQY
v_gene: TRBV12-3/TRBV12-4; CDR3aa: ASSQTRTQY
v_gene: TRBV25-1; CDR3aa: ASSARLGSGNTIY
v_gene: TRBV12-3/TRBV12-4; CDR3aa: ASSLTWRGDGYT
v_gene: TRBV5-1; CDR3aa: ASSAGRANEQF
v_gene: TRBV7-2; CDR3aa: ASSLGLAGGNQETQY
v_gene: TRBV5-5; CDR3aa: ASSLTTGFHTGELF
v_gene: TRBV5-1; CDR3aa: ASSLAQPGTYEQY
v_gene: TRBV7-9; CDR3aa: ASSLLDEQY
v_gene: TRBV3-1; CDR3aa: ASSQVFQQETQY
v_gene: TRBV6-5; CDR3aa: ASSYSYRERLNTEAF
v_gene: TRBV7-3; CDR3aa: ASSRQGGGGTEAF
v_gene: TRBV29-1; CDR3aa: SVEDSGGPYNEQF
v_gene: TRBV5-1; CDR3aa: ASSPLVGHDSYT
v_gene: TRBV7-8; CDR3aa: ASSFYGQGSTNEKLF
v_gene: TRBV19; CDR3aa: ASKHGNTIY
v_gene: TRBV7-2; CDR3aa: ASSRPRTGFGELF
v_gene: TRBV11-2; CDR3aa: ASSLVGSSGGLINEQF
v_gene: TRBV7-2; CDR3aa: ASTITFGQSPLH
v_gene: TRBV29-1; CDR3aa: SVFQGYTEAF
v_gene: TRBV7-2; CDR3aa: ASSLMTPERETQY
v_gene: TRBV11-1; CDR3aa: ASSLGTGGTDTQY
v_gene: TRBV2; CDR3aa: ASSERTGVYYEQY
v_gene: TRBV7-2; CDR3aa: ASSPPGGRGYT
v_gene: TRBV5-1; CDR3aa: ASSFSGSSTDTQY
v_gene: TRBV12-3/TRBV12-4; CDR3aa: ASSVRPPYGYT
v_gene: TRBV9; CDR3aa: ASSVDSIWNTEAF
v_gene: TRBV6-2/TRBV6-3; CDR3aa: ASSYRDRAYEQY
v_gene: TRBV5-1; CDR3aa: ASSFSGGSSQPQH
v_gene: TRBV7-9; CDR3aa: ASSSGTSYGYT
v_gene: TRBV7-2; CDR3aa: ASSRGSTLNTEAF
v_gene: TRBV24-1; CDR3aa: ATSDGQGAHQPQH
v_gene: TRBV11-2; CDR3aa: ASSLRSGATNEKLF
v_gene: TRBV12-3/TRBV12-4; CDR3aa: ASRAGTGGMNTEAF
v_gene: TRBV7-8; CDR3aa: ASSLGRGGRNSPLH
v_gene: TRBV2; CDR3aa: ASSETAGRAEQF
v_gene: TRBV4-1; CDR3aa: ASSRGPAGDTEAF
v_gene: TRBV19; CDR3aa: ASRTSGSYEQY
v_gene: TRBV7-2; CDR3aa: ASSLRDYPLEQY
v_gene: TRBV20-1; CDR3aa: SARPLDRGTSTDTQY
v_gene: TRBV9; CDR3aa: ASSVDLDTLGGYT
v_gene: TRBV5-1; CDR3aa: ASSLAAPTQELF
v_gene: TRBV24-1; CDR3aa: ATSDPSRDYNEQF